Listed here is a single T cell receptor beta chain. The data were obtained in a study of T cell changes during pregnancy in multiple sclerosis. Assay used: immunoSEQ multiplex PCR; TCRdb lists only in-frame clones, some missing. This sample carries around 96,000 clones, over 85% of them seen once, and the ten largest clones take 3.5% to 4.5%. CDR1 and CDR2 from the germline V gene are SGHRS and YFSETQ. The CDR3 has 16 residues. The trim removed 0 bases at V and 3 bases at J, leaving 3 bases unmatched. The origin of this receptor is a female donor with multiple sclerosis, enrolled in a pregnancy study. The chain combines TRBV5-1 with TRBJ2-1; 10 nucleotides match TRBD2. The material was peripheral blood, obtained in the first trimester of pregnancy. The chain's CDR3 is CASSLDPSGGYNEQFF. Written as DNA, the CDR3 is TGCGCCAGCAGCTTGGACCCTAGCGGGGGCTACAATGAGCAGTTCTTC. Full variable domain (rest looked up from reference TRBV5-1 and TRBJ2-1): KAGVTQTPRYLIKTRGQQVTLSCSPISGHRSVSWYQQTPGQGLQFLFEYFSETQRNKGNFPGRFSGRQFSNSRSEMNVSTLELGDSALYLCASSLDPSGGYNEQFFGPGTRLTVL.